This T cell receptor (beta chain) was sequenced for a study of T cells in Graves' hyperthyroidism and ophthalmopathy. Study results and caveats: Stable hyperthyroidism was separated from ophthalmopathy by a model based on 13 V-J features. The blood repertoire included most of the expanded thyroid clonotypes above 0.001.

For this clonotype: Its antigen remains unknown.

The source material, RNA transcripts, was used to amplify TCR beta CDR3 regions. During a first-round RT-PCR of the TCR CDR3, the HTBI primer set was used. Via MiXCR, TCRdb re-called the multiplex PCR reads, giving one row per CDR3 protein. This repertoire shows over 500,000 distinct CDR3 sequences, approximately 48% found once; its top ten account for around two fifths. It was uncontrolled infection, other autoimmune disease, pregnancy or lactation that excluded patients. Together with thyroid ultrasound, orbital computed tomography, serum thyroxine and TRAb, clinical symptoms were used for diagnoses. In germline, CDR1 is SGHNT, CDR2 YYREEE (reference sequence). V was shortened by 2 bases and J by 0 bases, with 14 bases between the two germline ends. CDR3 size: 16 residues.

This clonotype was sampled from an adult woman with Graves' disease, either hyperthyroidism or ophthalmopathy (not recorded which). The sequenced material came from peripheral blood or thyroid tissue (not recorded which). The chain links TRBV5-4 to TRBJ2-5; D is unresolved. DNA of the CDR3: TGTGCCAGCAGCTTTAGTCTGCAGCCCCACCAAGAGACCCAGTACTTC. This encodes CASSFSLQPHQETQYF.